The TCR beta chain under discussion was sequenced for a study of identical twins (dated by TCRdb to the mid-2010s). A note on the overall study: The study deep-sequenced TCR alpha and beta repertoires from monozygotic twins, unrelated adults of various ages and cord blood to test whether fetal clonotypes persist. To rule out contamination, replicate twin experiments were performed at different times with different library preparation protocols.

Overall results and qualifications from the work: A weaker excess of twin sharing was found in beta out-of-frame sequences because the signal-to-noise ratio was lowered by fewer shared sequences. Invariant T cells such as MAIT and iNKT could partly confound zero-insertion analyses, although diverse VJ usage argued against such confounding for most clonotypes. Fewer insertions were carried by abundant cord blood beta clonotypes; a weaker similar trend was observed in young adult naive repertoires, while no such trend was observed in memory repertoires. Compared with coincidental sharing between unrelated individuals, an excess of low generation-probability sequences was observed among out-of-frame TCR alpha sequences shared between twins. Conclusions relied on cross-sectional statistical analysis, since the same donors could not be followed over many years. Out-of-frame TCR alpha sharing in monozygotic twins was systematically underestimated by recombination models, whereas sharing between unrelated individuals was in agreement with the recombination models.

All donors were healthy Caucasians. Miltenyi CD45RO+ enrichment and human naive T-cell isolation kits were used to isolate memory (CD45RO+) and naive T cells from PBMC. This clonotype appeared many times. Its antigen has not been determined. Per-base qualities were not stored, and no clone one base away is much larger. The method was 5' RACE. Data came from an Illumina HiSeq 2000. Template switching introduced a universal primer binding site; the final cDNA contained a unique molecular identifier, enabling accurate counting of TCR cDNA molecules. Specific primers in the conserved constant-segment region were used to synthesize first-strand cDNA for TCR alpha and beta chains. To control for contamination, every cDNA library carried two barcodes: a SMART-Mk sample barcode plus Illumina barcodes. Two successive PCR steps introduced TruSeq adapter sequences along with Illumina sample barcodes. The Illumina HiSeq platform was used with custom primers to sequence TCR alpha and beta cDNA libraries. In the source study's methods: MiGEC processed the raw reads to extract unique molecular identifiers, while MiXCR was used to determine the CDR3 positions. Recombination models were inferred per individual with the repgenHMM and IGoR tools using an EM algorithm. The tcR package in R was used for shared clonotype analysis, with sharing normalized by the product of cloneset sizes. To study raw recombination free of thymic and clonal selection effects, out-of-frame nonproductive sequences were analyzed. The public sequencing data were trimmed at Q25 with fastp and processed into clonotypes with MiXCR by TCRdb, which kept only in-frame beta chains. Entries that share a CDR3 protein sequence are merged under the most common genes and DNA. The V and J calls here are based on TCRdb, not the publication. This sample comprises roughly 250,000 distinct CDR3 sequences, around 15% of them detected only once. The top ten constitute 8.5% to 10% of the sample.

Trimmed from V: 3 bases; trimmed from J: 2 bases; junction bases lacking a gene match: 7. Based on the germline V gene, the CDR1 and CDR2 sequences are SGHRS and YFSETQ. The CDR3 runs 15 residues from the cysteine to the phenylalanine. The DNA shown is the 45-base CDR3, in frame from base 1. Source material: memory (CD45RO+) T cells sorted from blood. According to the study, the label for this sample's cell subset or site signals: CD45RO+ enriched T cells. The source of this sequence is a woman under 30 in good health. The chain uses TRBV5-1 and TRBJ2-5; 7 junctional bases match TRBD1. The CDR3 in this case is CASSWTGTAQETQYF. The bases read TGCGCCAGCAGCTGGACCGGGACAGCTCAAGAGACCCAGTACTTC. Full variable domain (CDR3 extended with the reference TRBV5-1 and TRBJ2-5 proteins): KAGVTQTPRYLIKTRGQQVTLSCSPISGHRSVSWYQQTPGQGLQFLFEYFSETQRNKGNFPGRFSGRQFSNSRSEMNVSTLELGDSALYLCASSWTGTAQETQYFGPGTRLLVL.